This T cell receptor beta chain originates from a study of OX40 agonist ivuxolimab in advanced cancers. Study details: Those enrolled were about 80% male, with a mean age of roughly 60 years and ages from about 20 to 90. Regarding the study as a whole: CD4+ and CD8+ blood T cells expanded clonally by week 6 at 0.1 to 3.0 mg/kg.

Unmatched junction bases numbered 6, after V lost 2 bases and J lost 9 bases. CDR3 length equals 15 residues. Germline CDR1 reads SGHRS; CDR2 reads YFSETQ. Details on this clone: Antigen unknown.

Only in-frame clones appear in the TCRdb table, and some are missing; sequencing was by immunoSEQ multiplex PCR. Of roughly 100,000 clones in the sample, roughly 90% are singletons; the top ten hold roughly 5%. Individuals having autoimmune disease history or systemic immunosuppression were not enrolled. The receptor's source is an adult with an advanced solid tumor such as melanoma, head and neck, liver or kidney cancer. The input for sequencing was CD4+ or CD8+ T cells sorted from blood, taken in a trial of the OX40 agonist ivuxolimab. The V and J genes are TRBV5-1 and TRBJ2-1; 12 nucleotides match TRBD2. CDR3 DNA sequence: TGCGCCAGCAGCTTCTCACTAGCGGGAGGAGGTGAGCAGTTCTTC. Its translation is CASSFSLAGGGEQFF. The full variable domain, its missing parts supplied by reference TRBV5-1 and TRBJ2-1, is KAGVTQTPRYLIKTRGQQVTLSCSPISGHRSVSWYQQTPGQGLQFLFEYFSETQRNKGNFPGRFSGRQFSNSRSEMNVSTLELGDSALYLCASSFSLAGGGEQFFGPGTRLTVL.